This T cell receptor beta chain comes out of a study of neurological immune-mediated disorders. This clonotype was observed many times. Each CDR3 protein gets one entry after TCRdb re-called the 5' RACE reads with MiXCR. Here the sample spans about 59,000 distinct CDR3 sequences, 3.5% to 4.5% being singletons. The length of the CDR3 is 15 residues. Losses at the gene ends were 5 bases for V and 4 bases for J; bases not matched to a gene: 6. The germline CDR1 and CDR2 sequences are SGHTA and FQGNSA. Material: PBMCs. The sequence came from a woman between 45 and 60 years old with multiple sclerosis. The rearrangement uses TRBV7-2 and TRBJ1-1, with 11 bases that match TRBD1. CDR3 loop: CASSRTGGGGTEAFF. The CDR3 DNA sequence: TGTGCCAGCAGCCGGACAGGGGGCGGGGGCACTGAAGCTTTCTTT.